This is a list of T cell receptor beta chains from one sample in a study of blood T cell repertoires in COVID-19. Method: immunoSEQ multiplex PCR; TCRdb's copy keeps in-frame clones and lacks some. The sample shows fewer than 75,000 clones, nearly 90% of them seen only once. The specimen was peripheral blood. The receptors shown here come from a man aged 70 or older with acute or convalescent COVID-19. CDR3s include the opening cysteine and the closing phenylalanine or tryptophan. Fields, in order: clone size, V gene, J gene, D gene, CDR3 DNA, CDR3 protein. The D gene is left open where the match is weak. Clone size appears in some rows only: once, few, many, or a class for an expanded clone.

NA,TRBV9,TRBJ1-2,NA,TGTGCCAGCAGCGACTCAGGGGTGAAGAACTATGGCTACACCTTC,CASSDSGVKNYGYTF
NA,TRBV2,TRBJ1-4,TRBD1,TGTGCCAGCAGTGCTACTGGACAGGGGAATGGCGAAAAACTGTTTTTT,CASSATGQGNGEKLFF
NA,TRBV4-1,TRBJ2-7,NA,TGCGCCAGCAGCCAAGGTCCCTTTATCGGGGGTTACGAGCAGTACTTC,CASSQGPFIGGYEQYF
NA,TRBV19,TRBJ2-7,NA,TGTGCCAGTACCTCAACGCCAGGGCATGAGCAGTACTTC,CASTSTPGHEQYF
NA,TRBV19,TRBJ1-6,TRBD1,TGTGCCAGTAGGGGAGAGGACAGGAGCTCCTATAATTCACCCCTCCACTTT,CASRGEDRSSYNSPLHF
NA,TRBV5-8,TRBJ2-3,TRBD2,TGTGCCAGCAGGCAGACTAGCGGGGGGGCCGGATGGACAGATACGCAGTATTTT,CASRQTSGGAGWTDTQYF
NA,TRBV2,TRBJ1-5,NA,TGTGCCACCCGCGTCACCGGCAATCAGCCCCAGCATTTT,CATRVTGNQPQHF
NA,TRBV14,TRBJ1-2,NA,TGTGCCAGCAGCCCTAGGGACTCTTTTGGCTACACCTTC,CASSPRDSFGYTF
NA,TRBV5-1,TRBJ1-1,NA,TGCGCCAGCAGCTGGCAGGCCGTGAACACTGAAGCTTTCTTT,CASSWQAVNTEAFF
NA,TRBV5-1,TRBJ1-3,TRBD1,TGCGCCAGCAGCTTCACAGGGGCTGGAAACACCATATATTTT,CASSFTGAGNTIYF
NA,TRBV6-4,TRBJ2-3,TRBD2,TGTGCCAGCAGTCTAGAAAGCGGGGGGGGCACAGATACGCAGTATTTT,CASSLESGGGTDTQYF
once,TRBV7-9,TRBJ1-4,TRBD1,TGTGCCAGCAGCCGATTTCCGGGACAGGCTAATGAAAAACTGTTTTTT,CASSRFPGQANEKLFF
NA,TRBV7-9,TRBJ2-1,NA,TGTGCCAGCAGCCGGAGAGGTTCCTACAATGAGCAGTTCTTC,CASSRRGSYNEQFF
NA,TRBV28,TRBJ1-1,NA,TGTGCCAGCAGACTGGGGCTAATGAACACTGAAGCTTTCTTT,CASRLGLMNTEAFF
NA,TRBV27,TRBJ1-5,NA,TGTGCCAGCAGTTTTACAGGAGAACAGCCCCAGCATTTT,CASSFTGEQPQHF
NA,TRBV6-6,TRBJ2-7,TRBD1,TGTGCCAGCAGTTACGACAGGGTCAGGTGCGAGCAGTACTTC,CASSYDRVRCEQYF
NA,TRBV19,TRBJ1-3,NA,TGTGCCAGTAGTTGGGGGCTCTCTGGAAACACCATATATTTT,CASSWGLSGNTIYF
NA,TRBV4-1,TRBJ1-2,NA,TGCGCCAGCAGCCAAGCTACAGCTAACTATGGCTACACCTTC,CASSQATANYGYTF
NA,TRBV7-2,TRBJ1-6,NA,TGTGCCAGCAGCCCTAGGGGCAGCTCGAGCTCCTATAATTCACCCCTCCACTTT,CASSPRGSSSSYNSPLHF
NA,TRBV9,TRBJ2-3,TRBD1,TGTGCCAGCAGCCTTGGACAGGGGATCGATACGCAGTATTTT,CASSLGQGIDTQYF
NA,TRBV3-1/TRBV3-2,TRBJ1-4,NA,TGTGCCAGCAGCTCCCCAGCGGGGGCTAATGAAAAACTGTTTTTT,CASSSPAGANEKLFF
NA,TRBV5-5,TRBJ2-2,NA,TGTGCCAGCAGCATCCGGACAAAGTCAAACACCGGGGAGCTGTTTTTT,CASSIRTKSNTGELFF
NA,TRBV5-4,TRBJ1-2,TRBD1,TGTGCCAGCAGCTCCGGGTCAGGGACAGGGTTCTATGGCTACACCTTC,CASSSGSGTGFYGYTF
NA,TRBV18,TRBJ1-5,NA,TGTGCCAGCTCAGAGTTACAGGGAAGCAATCAGCCCCAGCATTTT,CASSELQGSNQPQHF
NA,TRBV28,TRBJ1-2,NA,TGTGCCAGCAGCCAGCGGAGGGTCTATGGCTACACCTTC,CASSQRRVYGYTF
once,TRBV4-3,TRBJ1-2,NA,TGCGCCAGCAGCCAAGGAGACAGTATGTATGGCTACACCTTC,CASSQGDSMYGYTF
NA,TRBV28,TRBJ1-2,TRBD1,TGTGCCAGCAGCCCTATTGGGACAGGGGGATACCCCCGCTCGGGGGGCTACACCTTC,CASSPIGTGGYPRSGGYTF
NA,TRBV27,TRBJ1-5,NA,TGTGCCAGCAGTTTACTTAGGGGTGATCAGCCCCAGCATTTT,CASSLLRGDQPQHF
NA,TRBV11-1,TRBJ2-3,NA,TGTGCCAGCAGCACGGGGTTGAGCACAGATACGCAGTATTTT,CASSTGLSTDTQYF
NA,TRBV4-1,TRBJ2-2,NA,TGCGCCAGCAGCCAAGTTACCCTAGGTGGGGAGCTGTTTTTT,CASSQVTLGGELFF
NA,TRBV7-3,TRBJ2-2,TRBD1,TGTGCCAGCAGCTTAGTTTTAGGACAGGGGACCGGGGAGCTGTTTTTT,CASSLVLGQGTGELFF
once,TRBV7-9,TRBJ1-5,NA,TGTGCCAGCAGCCCGGGTGTGAGCAATCAGCCCCAGCATTTT,CASSPGVSNQPQHF
NA,TRBV9,TRBJ2-7,NA,TGTGCCAGCAGCGTAGGCAGGGGGGCCCCTTACGAGCAGTACTTC,CASSVGRGAPYEQYF
NA,TRBV6-1,TRBJ1-2,NA,TGTGCCAGCAGTGAAGCGGCGGGCTATGGCTACACCTTC,CASSEAAGYGYTF
NA,TRBV27,TRBJ1-2,NA,TGTGCCAGCAGTTTTTCCGCGGGAAACTATGGCTACACCTTC,CASSFSAGNYGYTF
NA,TRBV27,TRBJ2-1,TRBD2,TGTGCCAGCAGTCTACTAGCGGGGGGGCCTAATGAGCAGTTCTTC,CASSLLAGGPNEQFF
NA,TRBV5-3,TRBJ1-5,TRBD1,TGTGCCAGAAGCCAGGACAGGATGGGGCCCCAGCATTTT,CARSQDRMGPQHF
NA,TRBV7-3,TRBJ2-3,TRBD2,TGTGCCAGCAGCTTAAGCGGGCGGGGGGGCCGTTCGTCAGATACGCAGTATTTT,CASSLSGRGGRSSDTQYF
NA,TRBV3-1/TRBV3-2,TRBJ2-7,NA,TGTGCCAGCAGCCAAGATCGCGATCCCCGTACCTACGAGCAGTACTTC,CASSQDRDPRTYEQYF
NA,TRBV12-3/TRBV12-4,TRBJ1-1,NA,TGTGCCAGCAGTTTATACAGGGACACTGAAGCTTTCTTT,CASSLYRDTEAFF
NA,TRBV28,TRBJ2-5,TRBD1,TGTGCCAGCAGTCTCACGGCAGGGGGCAGGGCCCAGTACTTC,CASSLTAGGRAQYF
NA,TRBV5-5,TRBJ2-5,NA,TGTGCCAGCAGCCCCCTGATGGCGGGACCCCAAGAGACCCAGTACTTC,CASSPLMAGPQETQYF
NA,TRBV5-1,TRBJ1-1,NA,TGCGCCAGCAGCTTGGTAGGGGGTATTGGTGAAGCTTTCTTT,CASSLVGGIGEAFF
NA,TRBV5-5,TRBJ2-2,TRBD1,TGTGCCAGCAGCTTGGACAGGGGTAACACCGGGGAGCTGTTTTTT,CASSLDRGNTGELFF
few,TRBV12-5,TRBJ1-2,TRBD1,TGTGCTAGTGCCCGCCCGGACAGGGTCTATGGCTACACCTTC,CASARPDRVYGYTF
NA,TRBV6-4,TRBJ2-1,TRBD1,TGTGCCAGCAGTGACTTTCCCTCTACCGGGACAGCCCTACCTGGGAATGAGCAGTTCTTC,CASSDFPSTGTALPGNEQFF
NA,TRBV7-3,TRBJ2-7,NA,TGTGCCAGCAGCCCGGACGGACAGGACTATCGCTACGAGCAGTACTTC,CASSPDGQDYRYEQYF
NA,TRBV5-1,TRBJ1-4,TRBD1,TGCGCCAGCAGCTCCGGGACAGGGGGCACGGAGGAAAAACTGTTTTTT,CASSSGTGGTEEKLFF
NA,TRBV6-5,TRBJ2-5,TRBD1,TGTGCCAGCAGTTGGGACAGATCCGTCCAAGAGACCCAGTACTTC,CASSWDRSVQETQYF
NA,TRBV15,TRBJ1-2,NA,TGTGCCACCAGCAGAGGAGTTACCATTAACTATGGCTACACCTTC,CATSRGVTINYGYTF
NA,TRBV5-1,TRBJ2-2,TRBD1,TGCGCCAGCAGCTTGGTCCGACAGGGAAGCGGGGAGCTGTTTTTT,CASSLVRQGSGELFF
NA,TRBV7-3,TRBJ1-5,TRBD1,TGTGCCAGCAGCTTATGCTCCGGGACAGCCTTGAATCAGCCCCAGCATTTT,CASSLCSGTALNQPQHF
NA,TRBV7-9,TRBJ1-2,NA,TGTGCCAGCAGCTTGACCGGGTCAGCTTCAGGCTACACCTTC,CASSLTGSASGYTF
NA,TRBV18,TRBJ1-6,NA,TGTGCCAGCTCACCGCGGACAGACAATAATTCACCCCTCCACTTT,CASSPRTDNNSPLHF
NA,TRBV7-9,TRBJ2-7,NA,TGTGCCAGCAGCTTATCCTCCGGGATTCAGTACTTC,CASSLSSGIQYF